This is a list of T cell receptor beta chains from one sample in a study of T cell responses to AZD1222 COVID-19 vaccine. Libraries were prepared by immunoSEQ multiplex PCR; TCRdb keeps only in-frame clonotypes and omits some of them. The sample lists fewer than 250,000 clones, over 80% seen once, with 1% to 1.5% in the top ten. Sequencing used peripheral blood, obtained on day 0 of AZD1222 vaccination. The receptor source for this set is an adult in good health. The CDR3 runs from the conserved cysteine through the conserved F or W. The D gene is left open where the match is weak. A row's size may be missing; if present it is once, few, many or a size class.

clone_size	d_call	cdr3_length	v_call	j_call	cdr3_nt	cdr3_aa
NA	TRBD1	13	TRBV6-4	TRBJ2-1	TGTGCCAGCAGTCCACAGGGGGCGGTTGAGCAGTTCTTC	CASSPQGAVEQFF
NA	NA	16	TRBV27	TRBJ2-1	TGTGCCAGCAGGGGGTGGGGCGGGGGCCCAGACAATGAGCAGTTCTTC	CASRGWGGGPDNEQFF
NA	TRBD2	16	TRBV2	TRBJ2-3	TGTGCCAGCAGCTTAGGGGCTAGCGGAAGCACAGATACGCAGTATTTT	CASSLGASGSTDTQYF
NA	NA	15	TRBV6-5	TRBJ1-6	TGTGCCAGCAGTTACTCGGGACCCCAAAGGACACCCCTCCACTTT	CASSYSGPQRTPLHF
NA	NA	16	TRBV3-1/TRBV3-2	TRBJ2-1	TGTGCCAGCAGCCTCCTGGGGGCGAGACGAAAGAATGAGCAGTTCTTC	CASSLLGARRKNEQFF
NA	NA	15	TRBV3-1/TRBV3-2	TRBJ1-4	TGTGCCAGCAGCTTCCAAGGAAGGGGTCCGGAAAAACTGTTTTTT	CASSFQGRGPEKLFF
NA	TRBD1	16	TRBV9	TRBJ2-7	TGTGCCAGCAGCGTCAATGACAGGGTTGGGACCTACGAGCAGTACTTC	CASSVNDRVGTYEQYF
NA	NA	14	TRBV4-2	TRBJ1-2	TGTGCCAGCAGCCAAGACAGGGGAAGCTATGGCTACACCTTC	CASSQDRGSYGYTF
NA	NA	14	TRBV25-1	TRBJ2-7	TGTGCCAGCAGTGTTGAGCAGGGATCCTACGAGCAGTACTTC	CASSVEQGSYEQYF
NA	NA	12	TRBV7-2	TRBJ2-7	TGTGCCAGCAGCCCGCCTACCTACGAGCAGTACTTC	CASSPPTYEQYF
NA	NA	15	TRBV11-2	TRBJ1-6	TGTGCCAGCAGCCCCGCTGGTCATGAAACTTCACCCCTCCACTTT	CASSPAGHETSPLHF
NA	TRBD1	17	TRBV18	TRBJ1-1	TGTGCCAGCTCATCAACGGGACAGGGGGGGCTGAACACTGAAGCTTTCTTT	CASSSTGQGGLNTEAFF
few	TRBD1	17	TRBV5-5	TRBJ1-1	TGTGCCAGCAGCTTATTAGGACAGGGAGGAATGAACACTGAAGCTTTCTTT	CASSLLGQGGMNTEAFF
NA	NA	13	TRBV7-2	TRBJ1-1	TGTGCCAGCAGCCGGCTTTGGGGCACTGAAGCTTTCTTT	CASSRLWGTEAFF
NA	NA	12	TRBV7-2	TRBJ2-5	TGTGCCAGCAGTCCAAACATAGAGACCCAGTACTTC	CASSPNIETQYF
NA	TRBD1	16	TRBV11-2	TRBJ1-1	TGTGCCAGCAGCCATCAAGGGACAGGGAGGTACACTGAAGCTTTCTTT	CASSHQGTGRYTEAFF
NA	NA	15	TRBV6-4	TRBJ2-7	TGTGCCAGCAGTGTGTATGCAGGGAGCTCCTACGAGCAGTACTTC	CASSVYAGSSYEQYF